The 8 T cell receptor beta chains listed next were all sequenced from one sample in a study of OX40 agonist ivuxolimab in advanced cancers. The data were produced by immunoSEQ multiplex PCR, yet TCRdb's version contains in-frame clones alone and is incomplete. The profile shows about 46,000 clones, 82% of them singletons. Source: CD4+ or CD8+ T cells sorted from blood, taken in a trial of the OX40 agonist ivuxolimab. These receptors all stem from an adult with an advanced solid tumor such as melanoma, head and neck, liver or kidney cancer.

The chain has TRBV19 and TRBJ2-7; the match to TRBD2 covers 7 bases. This CDR3 has 14 residues. J was trimmed by 9 bases and V by 4 bases; bases with no gene match: 12. Germline CDR1 is LNHDA and CDR2 is SQIVND (reference sequence). CDR3 region: CASSRGLDLKGQYF. CDR3 coding DNA: TGTGCCAGTAGTAGAGGACTAGACCTGAAGGGGCAGTACTTC.

The V gene is TRBV7-9, the J gene TRBJ1-1; D not resolved. The germline V gene encodes CDR1 SEHNR and CDR2 FQNEAQ (reference sequence). The CDR3 loop spans 15 amino acids. The V gene lost 3 bases and the J gene lost 5 bases, with 16 bases spanning the gap. In DNA form, the CDR3 reads TGTGCCAGCAGCTTCTATAACACAGAGGTAACTGAAGCTTTCTTT. It is translated as CASSFYNTEVTEAFF. The full variable domain, with the rest looked up from reference TRBV7-9 and TRBJ1-1, is DTGVSQNPRHKITKRGQNVTFRCDPISEHNRLYWYRQTLGQGPEFLTYFQNEAQLEKSRLLSDRFSAERPKGSFSTLEIQRTEQGDSAMYLCASSFYNTEVTEAFFGQGTRLTVV.

This sequence joins TRBV27 and TRBJ2-3; no definite D call. The V end lost 10 bases, the J end lost 2 bases, and 19 bases lay between the germline ends. Per germline, CDR1 MNHEY and CDR2 SMNVEV (reference sequence). This CDR3 comprises 15 residues. The CDR3 sequence is CATVDLVRNTDTQYF. CDR3 DNA: TGTGCCACCGTTGATTTAGTCCGAAACACAGATACGCAGTATTTT.

J is TRBJ1-2 and V is TRBV21-1; no DNA check was done on the table's D call, TRBD1. TRBV21-1 is reported as a pseudogene. The length of the CDR3 is 12 residues. The CDR3 loop reads CAIQGANYGYTF. Here the CDR3 DNA reads TGTGCCATACAGGGGGCTAACTATGGCTACACCTTC.

V usage is TRBV7-8 and J usage is TRBJ2-7, with D unclear. The CDR3 covers 15 residues. Germline-derived CDR1 and CDR2 are SGHVS and FQNEAQ. Trimming removed 4 bases at V and 2 bases at J, with 15 bases between. The chain's CDR3 is CASSSGFPLPYEQYF. CDR3 sequence (DNA): TGTGCCAGCAGCTCCGGTTTCCCCTTACCCTACGAGCAGTACTTC.

V is TRBV7-9 and J is TRBJ2-3; either TRBD1 or TRBD2 may fit D (5 bases each). The CDR3 loop spans 12 amino acids. CDR1 and CDR2 from the germline V gene are SEHNR and FQNEAQ (reference sequence). V was trimmed by 3 bases and J by 7 bases, leaving 8 bases between them. The CDR3 DNA reads as TGTGCCAGCAGCTTCGGGACGAATACGCAGTATTTT. Protein sequence: CASSFGTNTQYF.

The chain couples TRBV5-1 to TRBJ1-2, with D possibly being TRBD1 (5 bases). CDR1 is SGHRS and CDR2 is YFSETQ in the germline V gene. The CDR3 is made up of 14 amino acids. The V end lost 2 bases, the J end lost 4 bases, and 12 bases lay between the germline ends. In DNA form, the CDR3 reads TGCGCCAGCAGCTTCGGGGAAAGGGGCTATGGCTACACCTTC. It specifies CASSFGERGYGYTF.

J is TRBJ2-7 and V is TRBV7-7; 8 bases agree with TRBD1. The CDR3 has 15 residues. V dropped 5 bases and J dropped 0; count of bases not matched to a gene: 6. CDR1 and CDR2 (germline): SSHAT, FNYEAQ (reference sequence). Here the CDR3 reads CASSQGAGSSYEQYF. The CDR3 DNA follows: TGTGCCAGCAGCCAGGGGGCGGGGAGCTCCTACGAGCAGTACTTC.